This T cell receptor beta chain was recovered during a study of preoperative IRX-2 immunotherapy in early breast cancer. The V segment lost 4 bases and the J segment 5 bases; nucleotides outside the gene matches: 9. The CDR3 runs 15 residues. From germline, CDR1 is MNHGY and CDR2 SAAAGT. Here immunoSEQ multiplex PCR was the method, and the copy in TCRdb shows in-frame clones only, minus some. The sample holds just over 25,000 clones, roughly four fifths seen once. Treatment indicated: preoperative locoregional IRX-2 cytokine immunotherapy. Preoperative locoregional IRX-2 cytokine immunotherapy was tested in the phase Ib source study.

This TCR was recovered from a human donor with breast cancer. Sample: lymph node tissue, taken after IRX-2 immunotherapy. The V and J genes are TRBV6-8 and TRBJ2-5, with 8 bases lining up with TRBD1. The CDR3 DNA is TGTGCCAGCAGTTTATCGGTCAGGGGGCGGGAGACCCAGTACTTC. Its translation: CASSLSVRGRETQYF.